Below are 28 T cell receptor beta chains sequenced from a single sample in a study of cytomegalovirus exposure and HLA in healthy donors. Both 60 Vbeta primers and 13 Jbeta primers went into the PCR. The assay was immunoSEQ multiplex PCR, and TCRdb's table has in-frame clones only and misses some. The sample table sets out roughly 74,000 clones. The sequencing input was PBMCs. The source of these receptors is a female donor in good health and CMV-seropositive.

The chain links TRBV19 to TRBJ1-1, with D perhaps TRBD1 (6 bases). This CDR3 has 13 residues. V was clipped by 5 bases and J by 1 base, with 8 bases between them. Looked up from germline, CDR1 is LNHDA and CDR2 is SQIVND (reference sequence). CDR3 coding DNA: TGTGCCAGTAGTGAACAGGGGAACACTGAAGCTTTCTTT. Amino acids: CASSEQGNTEAFF.

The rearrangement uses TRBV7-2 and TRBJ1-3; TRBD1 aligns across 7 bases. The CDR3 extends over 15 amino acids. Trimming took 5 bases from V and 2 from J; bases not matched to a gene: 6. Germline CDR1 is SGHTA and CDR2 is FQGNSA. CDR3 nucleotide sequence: TGTGCCAGCAGCAGGGACAGCCTTACTGGAAACACCATATATTTT. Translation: CASSRDSLTGNTIYF. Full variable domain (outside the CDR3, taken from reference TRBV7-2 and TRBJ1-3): GAGVSQSPSNKVTEKGKDVELRCDPISGHTALYWYRQSLGQGLEFLIYFQGNSAPDKSGLPSDRFSAERTGGSVSTLTIQRTQQEDSAVYLCASSRDSLTGNTIYFGEGSWLTVV.

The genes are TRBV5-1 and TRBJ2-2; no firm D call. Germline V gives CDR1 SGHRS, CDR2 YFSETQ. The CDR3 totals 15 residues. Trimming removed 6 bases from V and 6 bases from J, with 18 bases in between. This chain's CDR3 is CASTRLTLDAGELFF. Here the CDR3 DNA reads TGCGCCAGCACCAGATTAACCCTAGACGCCGGGGAGCTGTTTTTT.

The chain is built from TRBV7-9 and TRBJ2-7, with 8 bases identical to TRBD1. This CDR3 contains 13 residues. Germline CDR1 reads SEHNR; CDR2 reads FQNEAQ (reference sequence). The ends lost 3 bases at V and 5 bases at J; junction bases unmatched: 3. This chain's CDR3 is CASSFQGADEQYF. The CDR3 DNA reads TGTGCCAGCAGCTTCCAGGGGGCGGACGAGCAGTACTTC.

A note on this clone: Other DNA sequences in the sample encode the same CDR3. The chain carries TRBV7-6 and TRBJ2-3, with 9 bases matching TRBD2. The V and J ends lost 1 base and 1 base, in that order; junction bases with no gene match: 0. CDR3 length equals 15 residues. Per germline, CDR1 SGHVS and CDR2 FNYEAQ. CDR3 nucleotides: TGTGCCAGCAGCTTAGGGACTAGCGGCACAGATACGCAGTATTTT. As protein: CASSLGTSGTDTQYF.

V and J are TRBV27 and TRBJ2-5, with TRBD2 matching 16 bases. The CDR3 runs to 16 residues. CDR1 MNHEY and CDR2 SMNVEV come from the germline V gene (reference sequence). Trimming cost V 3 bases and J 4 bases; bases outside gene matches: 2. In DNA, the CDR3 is TGTGCCAGCAGTTTCGGGACTAGCGGGAGGGCAGAGACCCAGTACTTC. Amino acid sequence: CASSFGTSGRAETQYF.

The CDR3 loop is CASGNGGIGEQYF. The CDR3 nucleotides read TGCGCCAGCGGAAACGGAGGGATTGGCGAGCAGTACTTC. This sequence joins TRBV5-1 and TRBJ2-7; D possibly corresponds to TRBD2 (6 bases). The CDR3 is 13 amino acids. Per germline, CDR1 SGHRS and CDR2 YFSETQ. The germline V and J ends were trimmed by 7 bases and 6 bases, with 17 bases remaining between them.

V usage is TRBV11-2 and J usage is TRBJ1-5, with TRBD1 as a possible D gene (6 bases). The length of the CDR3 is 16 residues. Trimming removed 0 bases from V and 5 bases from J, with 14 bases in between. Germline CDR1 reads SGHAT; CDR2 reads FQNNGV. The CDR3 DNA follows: TGTGCCAGCAGCTTAGATTTCCGACAGGCTCATCAGCCCCAGCATTTT. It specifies CASSLDFRQAHQPQHF.

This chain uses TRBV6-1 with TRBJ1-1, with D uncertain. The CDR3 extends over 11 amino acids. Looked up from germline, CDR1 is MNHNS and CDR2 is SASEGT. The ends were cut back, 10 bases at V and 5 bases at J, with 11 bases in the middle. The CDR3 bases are TGTGCCACCGGACTCGCGACTGAAGCTTTCTTT. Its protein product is CATGLATEAFF.

The CDR3 spells CASSMRTGNTEAFF. DNA for the CDR3: TGTGCCAGTAGTATGAGAACAGGGAACACTGAAGCTTTCTTT. The chain links TRBV19 to TRBJ1-1, with a possible D match to TRBD1 (5 bases). Germline values: CDR1 LNHDA, CDR2 SQIVND (reference sequence). The length of the CDR3 is 14 residues. Trimming cost V 3 bases and J 1 base, with 9 bases left between them.

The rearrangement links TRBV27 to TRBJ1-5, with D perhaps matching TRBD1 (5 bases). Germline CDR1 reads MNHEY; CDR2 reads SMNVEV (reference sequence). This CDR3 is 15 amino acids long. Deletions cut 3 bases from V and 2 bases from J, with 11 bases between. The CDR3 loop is CASSLKGDGNQPQHF. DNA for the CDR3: TGTGCCAGCAGTTTGAAAGGGGATGGCAATCAGCCCCAGCATTTT.

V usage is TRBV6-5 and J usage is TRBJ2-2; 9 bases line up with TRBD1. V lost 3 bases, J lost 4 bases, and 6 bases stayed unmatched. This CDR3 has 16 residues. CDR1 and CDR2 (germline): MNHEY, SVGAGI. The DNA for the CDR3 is TGTGCCAGCAGTTATCGGGGGACAGGGCTCACCGGGGAGCTGTTTTTT. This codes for CASSYRGTGLTGELFF.

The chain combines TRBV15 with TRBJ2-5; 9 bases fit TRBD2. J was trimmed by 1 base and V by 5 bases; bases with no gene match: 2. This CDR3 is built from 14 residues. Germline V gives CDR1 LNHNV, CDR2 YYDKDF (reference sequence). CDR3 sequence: CATSLAGRQETQYF. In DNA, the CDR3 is TGTGCCACCAGCCTAGCGGGGCGCCAAGAGACCCAGTACTTC.

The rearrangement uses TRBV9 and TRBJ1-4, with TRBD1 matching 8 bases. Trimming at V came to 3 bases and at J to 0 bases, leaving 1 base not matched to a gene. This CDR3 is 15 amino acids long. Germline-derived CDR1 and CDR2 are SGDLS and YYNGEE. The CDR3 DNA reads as TGTGCCAGCAGCGCGGACAGGGCAACTAATGAAAAACTGTTTTTT. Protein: CASSADRATNEKLFF.

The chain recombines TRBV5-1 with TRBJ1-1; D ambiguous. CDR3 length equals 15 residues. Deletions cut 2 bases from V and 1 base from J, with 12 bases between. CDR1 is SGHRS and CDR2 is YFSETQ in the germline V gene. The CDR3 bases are TGCGCCAGCAGCTTAAGACTAGCTGGGAACACTGAAGCTTTCTTT. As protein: CASSLRLAGNTEAFF.

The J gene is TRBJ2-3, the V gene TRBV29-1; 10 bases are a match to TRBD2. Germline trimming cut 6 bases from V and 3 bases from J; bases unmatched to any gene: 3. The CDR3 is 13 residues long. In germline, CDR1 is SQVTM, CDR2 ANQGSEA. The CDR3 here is CSVAGGPTDTQYF. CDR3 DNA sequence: TGCAGCGTAGCGGGAGGGCCGACAGATACGCAGTATTTT.

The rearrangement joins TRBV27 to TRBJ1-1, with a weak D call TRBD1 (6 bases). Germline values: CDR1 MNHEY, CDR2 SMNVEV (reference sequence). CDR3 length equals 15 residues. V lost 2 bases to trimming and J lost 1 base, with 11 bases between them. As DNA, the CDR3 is TGTGCCAGCAGTTTAGAGGGGGGGAGGAACACTGAAGCTTTCTTT. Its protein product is CASSLEGGRNTEAFF.

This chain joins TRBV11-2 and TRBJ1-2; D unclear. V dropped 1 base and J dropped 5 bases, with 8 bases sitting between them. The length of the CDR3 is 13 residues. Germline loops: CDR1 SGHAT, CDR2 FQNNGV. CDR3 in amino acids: CASSLGEAYGYTF. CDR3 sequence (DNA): TGTGCCAGCAGCTTAGGGGAGGCGTATGGCTACACCTTC.

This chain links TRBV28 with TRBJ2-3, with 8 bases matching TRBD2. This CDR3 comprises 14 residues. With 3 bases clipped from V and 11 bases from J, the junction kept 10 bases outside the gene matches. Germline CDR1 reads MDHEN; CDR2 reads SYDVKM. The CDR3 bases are TGTGCCAGCAGTTTCCCCGGGAGGGTCCCGGGGCAGTATTTT. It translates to CASSFPGRVPGQYF.

The chain's CDR3 is CASSQGLDGTQYF. In nucleotides, the CDR3 is TGCGCCAGCAGCCAAGGACTAGACGGGACCCAGTACTTC. The chain employs TRBV4-3 and TRBJ2-5, with D possibly being TRBD2 (6 bases). This CDR3 region has 13 residues. The germline V gene has CDR1 LGHNA and CDR2 YSLEER. V was pared by 1 base and J by 7 bases, with 10 bases between.

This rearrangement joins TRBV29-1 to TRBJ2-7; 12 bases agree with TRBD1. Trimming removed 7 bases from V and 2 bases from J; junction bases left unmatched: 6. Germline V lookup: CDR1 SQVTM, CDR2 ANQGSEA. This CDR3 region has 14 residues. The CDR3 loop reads CSAVGTGGAYEQYF. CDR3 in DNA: TGCAGCGCTGTAGGGACAGGGGGCGCCTACGAGCAGTACTTC.

CDR3 DNA: TGTGCCATCAAGGAGGGGCAGGACGCCGAGCAGTACTTC. It specifies CAIKEGQDAEQYF. V and J are TRBV10-3 and TRBJ2-7; D is possibly TRBD2 (6 bases). The CDR3 is made up of 13 amino acids. CDR1 and CDR2 (germline): ENHRY, SYGVKD. V lost 7 bases to trimming and J lost 6 bases, with 16 bases between them.

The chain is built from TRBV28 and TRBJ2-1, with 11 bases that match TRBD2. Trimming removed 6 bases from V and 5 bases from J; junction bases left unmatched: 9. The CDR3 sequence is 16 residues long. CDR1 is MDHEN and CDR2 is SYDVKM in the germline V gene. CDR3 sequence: CASRYKTSGNNNEQFF. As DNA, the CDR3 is TGTGCCAGCAGATATAAGACTAGCGGGAATAACAATGAGCAGTTCTTC.

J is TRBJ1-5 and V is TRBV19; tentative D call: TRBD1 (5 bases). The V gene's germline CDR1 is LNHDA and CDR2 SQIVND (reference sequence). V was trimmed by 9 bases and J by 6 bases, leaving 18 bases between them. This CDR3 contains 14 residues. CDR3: CASSLRQGGQPQHF. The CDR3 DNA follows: TGTGCCAGCTCCCTACGGCAGGGAGGTCAGCCCCAGCATTTT.

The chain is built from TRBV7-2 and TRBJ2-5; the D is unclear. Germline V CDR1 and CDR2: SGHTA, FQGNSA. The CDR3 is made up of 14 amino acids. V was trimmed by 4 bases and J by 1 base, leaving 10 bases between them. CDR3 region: CASSSVATQETQYF. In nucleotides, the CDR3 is TGTGCCAGCAGCTCGGTAGCTACCCAAGAGACCCAGTACTTC.

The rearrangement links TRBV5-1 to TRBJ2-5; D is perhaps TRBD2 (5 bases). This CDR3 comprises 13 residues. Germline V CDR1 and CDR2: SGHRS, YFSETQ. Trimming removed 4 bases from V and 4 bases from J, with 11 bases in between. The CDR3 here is CASSLLGGETQYF. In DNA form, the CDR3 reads TGCGCCAGCAGCCTTCTAGGAGGAGAGACCCAGTACTTC.

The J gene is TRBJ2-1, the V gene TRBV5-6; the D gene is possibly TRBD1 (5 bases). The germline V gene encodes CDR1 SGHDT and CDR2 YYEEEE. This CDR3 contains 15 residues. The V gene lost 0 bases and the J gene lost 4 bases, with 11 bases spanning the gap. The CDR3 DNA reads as TGTGCCAGCAGCTTGGAGGGGTTGGGATACAATGAGCAGTTCTTC. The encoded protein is CASSLEGLGYNEQFF.

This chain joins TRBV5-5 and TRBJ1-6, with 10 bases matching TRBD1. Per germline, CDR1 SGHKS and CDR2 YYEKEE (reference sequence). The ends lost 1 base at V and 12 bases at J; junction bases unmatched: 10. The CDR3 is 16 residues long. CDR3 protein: CASSLTLDRGLLPLHF. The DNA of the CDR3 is TGTGCCAGCAGCTTGACCCTTGACAGGGGGCTGTTACCCCTCCACTTT.